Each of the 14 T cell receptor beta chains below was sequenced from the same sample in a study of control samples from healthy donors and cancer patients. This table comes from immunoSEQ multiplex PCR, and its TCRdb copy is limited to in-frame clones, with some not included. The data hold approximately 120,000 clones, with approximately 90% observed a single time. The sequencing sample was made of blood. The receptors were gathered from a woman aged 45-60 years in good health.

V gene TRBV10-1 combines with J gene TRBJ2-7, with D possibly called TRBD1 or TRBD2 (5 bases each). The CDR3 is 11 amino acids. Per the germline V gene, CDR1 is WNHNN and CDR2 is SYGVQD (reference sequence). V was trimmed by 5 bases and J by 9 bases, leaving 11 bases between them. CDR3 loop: CASSYLGVQYF. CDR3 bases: TGCGCCAGCAGTTATTTGGGGGTGCAGTACTTC.

This chain's CDR3 is CASSLGTNSYNEQFF. CDR3 coding DNA: TGTGCCAGCAGCTTAGGGACAAACTCCTACAATGAGCAGTTCTTC. J is TRBJ2-1 and V is TRBV13; D remains unclear. With 0 bases removed from V and 0 bases from J, the gap between germline ends came to 6 bases. The CDR3 is 15 amino acids. In germline, CDR1 is PRHDT, CDR2 FYEKMQ (reference sequence).

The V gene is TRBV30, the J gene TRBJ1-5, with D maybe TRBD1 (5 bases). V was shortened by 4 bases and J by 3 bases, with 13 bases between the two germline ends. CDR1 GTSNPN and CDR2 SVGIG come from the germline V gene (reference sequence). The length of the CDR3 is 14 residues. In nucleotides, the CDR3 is TGTGCCTGGACCCTCGCAGGGCCCAATCAGCCCCAGCATTTT. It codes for CAWTLAGPNQPQHF.

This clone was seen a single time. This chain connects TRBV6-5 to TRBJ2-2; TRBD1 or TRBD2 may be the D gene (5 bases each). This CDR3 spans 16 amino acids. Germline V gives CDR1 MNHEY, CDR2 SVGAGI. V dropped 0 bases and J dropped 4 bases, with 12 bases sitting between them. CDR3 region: CASSYSWSGSTGELFF. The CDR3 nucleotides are TGTGCCAGCAGTTACTCGTGGTCAGGGAGCACCGGGGAGCTGTTTTTT.

CDR3 sequence (DNA): TGTGCCAGCAGCTTAGGTGGAAGCGCCTCCACTGAAGCTTTCTTT. It is translated as CASSLGGSASTEAFF. This rearrangement joins TRBV7-2 to TRBJ1-1; D not resolved. Germline lookup yields CDR1 SGHTA and CDR2 FQGNSA. This CDR3 is 15 amino acids long. Trimming removed 1 base from V and 4 bases from J, with 13 bases in between.

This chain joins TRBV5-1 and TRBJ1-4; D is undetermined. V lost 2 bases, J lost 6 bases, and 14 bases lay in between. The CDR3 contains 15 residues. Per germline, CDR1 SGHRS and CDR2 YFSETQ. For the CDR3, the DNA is TGCGCCAGCAGCTTCCTCACGGGAGAGGATGAAAAACTGTTTTTT. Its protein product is CASSFLTGEDEKLFF.

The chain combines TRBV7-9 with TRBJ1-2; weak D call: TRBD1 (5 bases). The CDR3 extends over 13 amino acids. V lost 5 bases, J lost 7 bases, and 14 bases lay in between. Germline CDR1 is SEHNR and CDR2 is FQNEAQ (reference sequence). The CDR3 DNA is TGTGCCAGCAGCGCGGGACGGATAGTTGGCTACACCTTC. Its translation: CASSAGRIVGYTF.

The CDR3 coding sequence is TGTGCCCGCCAGGGGACAGCATACAATGAGCAGTTCTTC. Translating it yields CARQGTAYNEQFF. The chain recombines TRBV30 with TRBJ2-1; 7 bases fit TRBD1. Germline-derived CDR1 and CDR2 are GTSNPN and SVGIG (reference sequence). This CDR3 has 13 residues. Losses at the gene ends were 8 bases for V and 4 bases for J; bases not matched to a gene: 8. Together with reference TRBV30 and TRBJ2-1, the CDR3 gives the full variable domain: SQTIHQWPATLVQPVGSPLSLECTVEGTSNPNLYWYRQAAGRGLQLLFYSVGIGQISSEVPQNLSASRPQDRQFILSSKKLLLSDSGFYLCARQGTAYNEQFFGPGTRLTVL.

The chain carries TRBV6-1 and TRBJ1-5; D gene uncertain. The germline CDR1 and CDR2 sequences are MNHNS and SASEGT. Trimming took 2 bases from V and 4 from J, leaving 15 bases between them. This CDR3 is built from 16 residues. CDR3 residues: CASSELNGRNNQPQHF. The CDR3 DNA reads TGTGCCAGCAGTGAACTTAACGGGCGGAATAATCAGCCCCAGCATTTT.

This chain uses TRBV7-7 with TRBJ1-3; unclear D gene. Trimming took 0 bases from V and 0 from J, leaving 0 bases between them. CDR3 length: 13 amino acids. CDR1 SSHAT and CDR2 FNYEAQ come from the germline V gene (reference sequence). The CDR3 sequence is CASSLASGNTIYF. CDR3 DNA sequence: TGTGCCAGCAGCTTAGCCTCTGGAAACACCATATATTTT.

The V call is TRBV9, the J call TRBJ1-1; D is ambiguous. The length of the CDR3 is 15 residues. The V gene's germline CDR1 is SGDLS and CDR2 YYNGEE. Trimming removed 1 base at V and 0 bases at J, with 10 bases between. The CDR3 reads CASSVPPDMNTEAFF. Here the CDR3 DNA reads TGTGCCAGCAGCGTACCTCCGGATATGAACACTGAAGCTTTCTTT.

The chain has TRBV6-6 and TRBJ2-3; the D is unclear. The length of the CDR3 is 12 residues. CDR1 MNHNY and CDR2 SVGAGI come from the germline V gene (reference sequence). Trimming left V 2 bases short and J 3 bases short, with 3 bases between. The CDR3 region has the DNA TGTGCCAGCAGTTACAGGACAGATACGCAGTATTTT. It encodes CASSYRTDTQYF.

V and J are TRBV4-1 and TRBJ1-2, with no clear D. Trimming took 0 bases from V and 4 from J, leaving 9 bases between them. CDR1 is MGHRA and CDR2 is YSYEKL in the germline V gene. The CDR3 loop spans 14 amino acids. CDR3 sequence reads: CASSQDRSGYGYTF. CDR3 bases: TGCGCCAGCAGCCAAGATCGCAGCGGCTATGGCTACACCTTC.

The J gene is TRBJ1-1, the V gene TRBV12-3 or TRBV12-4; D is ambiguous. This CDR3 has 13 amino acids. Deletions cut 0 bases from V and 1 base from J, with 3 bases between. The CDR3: CASSLARNTEAFF. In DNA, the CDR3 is TGTGCCAGCAGTTTAGCGCGGAACACTGAAGCTTTCTTT.